This T cell receptor (beta chain) is drawn from a study of cytomegalovirus exposure and HLA in healthy donors. Amplification used 60 Vbeta primers and 13 Jbeta primers. TCRdb's table, derived via immunoSEQ multiplex PCR, lists solely in-frame clones and lacks some. The data contain roughly 150,000 clones, almost 85% of them singletons. The TCR was taken from a man aged 25 to 45 in good health and CMV-seronegative. The sequencing sample was made of PBMCs.

The DNA for the CDR3 is TGTGCCCACCATCGGGAGCGGGGCTACAATGAGCAGTTCTTC. Its protein product is CAHHRERGYNEQFF. The chain combines TRBV30 with TRBJ2-1; 7 nucleotides match TRBD2. The germline V gene encodes CDR1 GTSNPN and CDR2 SVGIG (reference sequence). This CDR3 comprises 14 residues. Germline trimming cut 8 bases from V and 3 bases from J; bases unmatched to any gene: 10.